Each of the 15 T cell receptor beta chains below was sequenced from the same sample in a study of Ad26.COV2.S vaccination and SARS-CoV-2 variants. Treatment in this sample: 19 received Ad26.COV2.S at low or high dose, single or two shots; 5 received placebo; per-sample allocation not given. Sampling was done on day 63 after the first vaccine or placebo injection. Clones were read by immunoSEQ multiplex PCR, and TCRdb kept only the in-frame ones, dropping some. Here the sample spans approximately 420,000 clones, around nine tenths being singletons. This specimen consisted of peripheral blood, obtained in a trial of Ad26.COV2.S vaccine versus placebo. These TCRs come from a person aged 18-60 years who received the Ad26.COV2.S COVID-19 vaccine or a placebo.

J is TRBJ1-6 and V is TRBV3-1 (or the pseudogene TRBV3-2); D remains ambiguous. The V gene lost 1 base and the J gene lost 0 bases, with 7 bases spanning the gap. Germline CDR1 LGHDT, CDR2 YNNKEL (reference sequence). This CDR3 is built from 16 residues. CDR3 DNA: TGTGCCAGCAGCCAAGGGAGTAGCTCCTATAATTCACCCCTCCACTTT. Translating it yields CASSQGSSSYNSPLHF.

The rearrangement uses TRBV7-2 and TRBJ1-5; D is ambiguous. V lost 3 bases and J 6 bases, leaving 18 bases between the germline ends. The germline CDR1 and CDR2 sequences are SGHTA and FQGNSA. This CDR3 spans 16 amino acids. CDR3 region: CASSFRVGVTGQPQHF. Here the CDR3 DNA reads TGTGCCAGCAGCTTCCGGGTCGGGGTGACGGGTCAGCCCCAGCATTTT.

The V call is TRBV5-8, the J call TRBJ2-3, with D uncertain. Germline V CDR1 and CDR2: SGHTS, YDEGEE. V dropped 4 bases and J dropped 3 bases, with 15 bases sitting between them. This CDR3 has 15 amino acids. The CDR3 region has the DNA TGTGCCAGCAGCCCCGATGTTTCGGGTACAGATACGCAGTATTTT. Translation: CASSPDVSGTDTQYF.

The chain carries TRBV4-1 and TRBJ2-7, with 7 nucleotides matching TRBD1. Trimming removed 4 bases from V and 2 bases from J; junction bases left unmatched: 5. The CDR3 has 14 residues. CDR1 and CDR2 from the germline V gene are MGHRA and YSYEKL. The DNA for the CDR3 is TGCGCCAGCAGCCCTCGGGACAGCGCCTACGAGCAGTACTTC. It yields the protein CASSPRDSAYEQYF.

V gene TRBV6-2 or TRBV6-3 combines with J gene TRBJ2-1, with 8 positions matching TRBD2. The trim removed 2 bases at V and 8 bases at J, leaving 5 bases unmatched. The CDR3 has 14 amino acids. Per germline, CDR1 MNHEY and CDR2 SVGEGT. The CDR3 coding sequence is TGTGCCAGCAGTTACAATAGCGGGGTTCATGAGCAGTTCTTC. Its translation: CASSYNSGVHEQFF.

The rearrangement joins TRBV5-4 to TRBJ2-3, with TRBD2 matching over 8 bases. The length of the CDR3 is 14 residues. J was trimmed by 4 bases and V by 4 bases; bases with no gene match: 5. In germline, CDR1 is SGHNT, CDR2 YYREEE (reference sequence). The CDR3 bases are TGTGCCAGCAGCCCGAAGACTAGCGCAGATACGCAGTATTTT. Translating gives CASSPKTSADTQYF.

The DNA of the CDR3 is TGTGCCAGCAGGGGCGAGGGGTTAGCTAACTATGGCTACACCTTC. Its translation is CASRGEGLANYGYTF. This sequence joins TRBV27 and TRBJ1-2; D perhaps matches TRBD1 (5 bases). Germline CDR1 and CDR2: MNHEY and SMNVEV (reference sequence). This CDR3 comprises 15 residues. V was trimmed by 6 bases and J by 0 bases, leaving 14 bases between them.

V gene TRBV5-4 combines with J gene TRBJ1-1, with D uncertain. The CDR3 contains 14 residues. Trimming took 2 bases from V and 1 from J, leaving 9 bases between them. Germline-derived CDR1 and CDR2 are SGHNT and YYREEE (reference sequence). CDR3 bases: TGTGCCAGCAGCTTTGGGTCACAGAACACTGAAGCTTTCTTT. Translation: CASSFGSQNTEAFF.

This clone was seen a single time. The chain combines TRBV7-2 with TRBJ2-3; 7 positions match TRBD1. Germline lookup yields CDR1 SGHTA and CDR2 FQGNSA. V was pared by 3 bases and J by 0 bases, with 9 bases of the junction left unmatched. The CDR3 loop spans 17 amino acids. The CDR3 DNA sequence: TGTGCCAGCAGCTTTCCTCTGACAGGGAAGAGCACAGATACGCAGTATTTT. It is translated as CASSFPLTGKSTDTQYF.

J is TRBJ1-3 and V is TRBV7-2, with unresolved D. The CDR3 consists of 16 residues. The germline V gene encodes CDR1 SGHTA and CDR2 FQGNSA. The germline V and J ends were trimmed by 5 bases and 2 bases, with 16 bases remaining between them. Here the CDR3 reads CASSHNPFGAGNTIYF. The CDR3 nucleotides are TGTGCCAGCAGCCATAACCCCTTTGGGGCTGGAAACACCATATATTTT. Supplemented by reference TRBV7-2 and TRBJ1-3, the full variable domain reads GAGVSQSPSNKVTEKGKDVELRCDPISGHTALYWYRQSLGQGLEFLIYFQGNSAPDKSGLPSDRFSAERTGGSVSTLTIQRTQQEDSAVYLCASSHNPFGAGNTIYFGEGSWLTVV.

The V call is TRBV24-1, the J call TRBJ1-2; 7 nucleotides agree with TRBD1. V was pared by 7 bases and J by 3 bases, with 1 base of the junction left unmatched. The CDR3 is 12 residues long. Germline V lookup: CDR1 KGHDR, CDR2 SFDVKD. CDR3 coding DNA: TGTGCCACCAGCGACAGGGACTATGGCTACACCTTC. Protein: CATSDRDYGYTF.

CDR3 DNA: TGCGCCAGCACCTGGGGTCCTACGCAGTATTTT. Protein product: CASTWGPTQYF. V gene TRBV5-1 combines with J gene TRBJ2-3; D gene unclear. Germline V gene data show CDR1 as SGHRS and CDR2 as YFSETQ. This CDR3 region has 11 residues. Trimming left V 6 bases short and J 8 bases short, with 10 bases between.

The chain combines TRBV4-1 with TRBJ2-1; weak D call: TRBD2 (6 bases). The CDR3 loop spans 15 amino acids. Trimming cost V 4 bases and J 7 bases, with 17 bases left between them. Looked up from germline, CDR1 is MGHRA and CDR2 is YSYEKL. As DNA, the CDR3 is TGCGCCAGCAGCCGAGTTGCGGGAAGTAGAAATGAGCAGTTCTTC. Translated, it gives CASSRVAGSRNEQFF.

The chain combines TRBV2 with TRBJ2-2, with D possibly being TRBD1 (6 bases). The CDR3 runs to 14 residues. Looked up from germline, CDR1 is SNHLY and CDR2 is FYNNEI. V was clipped by 5 bases and J by 5 bases, with 12 bases between them. CDR3: CASSRDIRTGELFF. CDR3 nucleotide sequence: TGTGCCAGCAGTAGGGACATAAGGACCGGGGAGCTGTTTTTT.

The gene calls are TRBV28 and TRBJ2-4; a possible D gene is TRBD2 (5 bases). The CDR3 length is 16 residues. The V gene's germline CDR1 is MDHEN and CDR2 SYDVKM. Trimming shortened V by 2 bases and J by 7 bases, and 18 bases separated the two germline ends. CDR3 protein: CASSLVRAAARNIQYF. CDR3 nucleotide sequence: TGTGCCAGCAGTTTAGTGCGGGCAGCCGCCCGGAACATTCAGTACTTC.